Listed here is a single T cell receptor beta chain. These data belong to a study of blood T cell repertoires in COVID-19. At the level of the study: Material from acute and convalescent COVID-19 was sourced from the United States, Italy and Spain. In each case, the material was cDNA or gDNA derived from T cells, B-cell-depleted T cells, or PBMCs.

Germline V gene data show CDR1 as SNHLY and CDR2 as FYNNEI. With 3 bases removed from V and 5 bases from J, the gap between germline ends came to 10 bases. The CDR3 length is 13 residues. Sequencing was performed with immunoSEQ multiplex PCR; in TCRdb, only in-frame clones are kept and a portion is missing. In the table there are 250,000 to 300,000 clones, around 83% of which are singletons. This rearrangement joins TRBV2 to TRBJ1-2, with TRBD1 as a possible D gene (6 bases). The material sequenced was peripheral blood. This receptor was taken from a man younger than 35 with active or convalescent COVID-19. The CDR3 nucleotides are TGTGCCAGCAGTGAGGGGGCTGGGTATGGCTACACCTTC. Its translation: CASSEGAGYGYTF.